This T cell receptor beta chain was observed in a study of blood T cell repertoires in COVID-19. Repertoires were generated with immunoSEQ multiplex PCR, while TCRdb's copy carries only in-frame clones and drops some. The repertoire includes roughly 250,000 clones, around 84% of them detected once, and 1.5% to 2% sits in the top ten. What was sequenced was PBMCs or T cells enriched from blood (not recorded which). This TCR was sampled from a woman aged 50 to 60 who had recovered from COVID-19.

The CDR3 is CSVKRDTEAFF. The CDR3 DNA follows: TGCAGCGTTAAAAGAGACACTGAAGCTTTCTTT. The chain uses TRBV29-1 and TRBJ1-1; D unresolved. CDR1 SQVTM and CDR2 ANQGSEA come from the germline V gene. The CDR3 totals 11 residues. Trimming left V 5 bases short and J 3 bases short, with 7 bases between.